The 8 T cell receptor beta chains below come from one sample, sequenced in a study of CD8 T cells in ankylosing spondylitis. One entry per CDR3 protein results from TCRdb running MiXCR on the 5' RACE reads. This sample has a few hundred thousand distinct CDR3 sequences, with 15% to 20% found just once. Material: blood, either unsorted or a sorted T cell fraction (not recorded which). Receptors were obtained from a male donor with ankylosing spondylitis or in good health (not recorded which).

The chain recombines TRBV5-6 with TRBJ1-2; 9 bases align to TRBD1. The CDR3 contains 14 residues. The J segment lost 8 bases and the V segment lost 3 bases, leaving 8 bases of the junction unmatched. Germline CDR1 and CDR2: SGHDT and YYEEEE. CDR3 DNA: TGTGCCAGCAGCTCTGATCTGGACAGGGGCGGCTACACCTTC. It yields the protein CASSSDLDRGGYTF.

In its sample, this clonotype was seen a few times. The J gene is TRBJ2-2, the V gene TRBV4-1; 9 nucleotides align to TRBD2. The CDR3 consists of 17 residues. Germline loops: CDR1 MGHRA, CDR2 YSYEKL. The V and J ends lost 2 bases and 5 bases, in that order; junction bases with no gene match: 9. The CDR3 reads CASSQPIAGAGTGELFF. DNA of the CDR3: TGCGCCAGCAGCCAACCAATAGCGGGAGCGGGAACCGGGGAGCTGTTTTTT.

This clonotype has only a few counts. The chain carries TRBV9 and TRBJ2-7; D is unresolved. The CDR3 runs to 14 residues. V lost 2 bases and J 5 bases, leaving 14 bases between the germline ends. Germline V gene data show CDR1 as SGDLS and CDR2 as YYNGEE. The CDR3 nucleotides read TGTGCCAGCAGCGTTTCCGCGGAAGGCGACGAGCAGTACTTC. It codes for CASSVSAEGDEQYF.

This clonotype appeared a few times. In nucleotides, the CDR3 is TGCGCCAGCAGCCACCTTACAGGGGCCGGGGAGCTGTTTTTT. It encodes CASSHLTGAGELFF. The V gene is TRBV4-1, the J gene TRBJ2-2, with 7 bases lining up with TRBD1. This CDR3 has 14 residues. Trimming took 3 bases from V and 6 from J; bases not matched to a gene: 4. Per germline, CDR1 MGHRA and CDR2 YSYEKL.

The CDR3 reads CASSLWTDLSNQPQHF. CDR3 DNA sequence: TGTGCCAGCAGCTTATGGACAGATCTTAGCAATCAGCCCCAGCATTTT. The chain combines TRBV7-2 with TRBJ1-5; a weak D match, TRBD1 (6 bases). CDR1 SGHTA and CDR2 FQGNSA come from the germline V gene. This CDR3 spans 16 amino acids. Trimming took off 2 bases at V and 0 bases at J, with 11 bases between the two ends.

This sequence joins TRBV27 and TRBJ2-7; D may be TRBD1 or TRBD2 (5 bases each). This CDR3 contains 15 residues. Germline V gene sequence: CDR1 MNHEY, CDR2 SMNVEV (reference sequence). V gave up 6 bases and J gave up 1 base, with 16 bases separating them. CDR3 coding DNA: TGTGCCAGCAGGATCACCGGGACCACATCCTACGAGCAGTACTTC. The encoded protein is CASRITGTTSYEQYF.

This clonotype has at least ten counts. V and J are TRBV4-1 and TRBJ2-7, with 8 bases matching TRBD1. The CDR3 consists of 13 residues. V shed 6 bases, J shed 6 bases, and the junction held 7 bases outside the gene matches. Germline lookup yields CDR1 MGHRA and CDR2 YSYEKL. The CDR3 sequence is CASRGQGAVEQYF. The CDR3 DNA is TGCGCCAGCAGGGGGCAGGGGGCGGTCGAGCAGTACTTC.

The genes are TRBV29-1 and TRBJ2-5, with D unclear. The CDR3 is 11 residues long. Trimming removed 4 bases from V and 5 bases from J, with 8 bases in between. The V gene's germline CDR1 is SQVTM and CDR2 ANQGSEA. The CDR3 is CSVAVGETQYF. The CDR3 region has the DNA TGCAGCGTTGCAGTAGGGGAGACCCAGTACTTC.